This paragraph covers one T cell receptor beta chain sequence. The antigen is unknown. This sample stems from a study of T cells after yellow fever vaccination. The study's findings and limits: The study found a weaker secondary response that peaked faster, day 5 versus 15. Just a small share of clonotypes turned up in the CD4 compartment as well as the CD8 compartment. Booster sampling recovered most clones from primary vaccination (under 98% CD4, approximately 88% CD8).

V gave up 0 bases and J gave up 2 bases, with 10 bases separating them. The CDR3 sequence is 15 residues long. CDR1 and CDR2 from the germline V gene are SGDLS and YYNGEE. TCRdb reprocessed the 5' RACE reads via MiXCR and lists one record per CDR3 protein. The sample records approximately 170,000 distinct CDR3 sequences, roughly 9.6% being singletons. The TCR comes from a man younger than 30 who received the YFV17D yellow fever vaccine. The chain combines TRBV9 with TRBJ2-3; tentative D call: TRBD2 (5 bases). This material consisted of CD8+ T cells sorted from PBMCs, taken 15 days after the yellow fever booster vaccination. The CDR3 sequence: CASSVVGSATDTQYF. CDR3 DNA: TGTGCCAGCAGCGTAGTTGGTAGCGCCACAGATACGCAGTATTTT.